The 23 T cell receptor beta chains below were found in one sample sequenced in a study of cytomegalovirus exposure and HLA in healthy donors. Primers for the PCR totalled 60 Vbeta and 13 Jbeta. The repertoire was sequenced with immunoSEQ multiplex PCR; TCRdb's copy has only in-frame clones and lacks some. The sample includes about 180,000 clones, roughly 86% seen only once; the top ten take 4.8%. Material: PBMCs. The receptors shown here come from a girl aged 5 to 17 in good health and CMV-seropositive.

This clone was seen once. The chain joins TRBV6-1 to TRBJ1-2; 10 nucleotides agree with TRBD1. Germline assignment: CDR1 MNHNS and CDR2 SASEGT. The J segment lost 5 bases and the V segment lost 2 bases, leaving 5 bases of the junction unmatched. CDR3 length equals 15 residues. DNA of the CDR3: TGTGCCAGCAGTGAATGGGACAGGGGACCGTATGGCTACACCTTC. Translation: CASSEWDRGPYGYTF.

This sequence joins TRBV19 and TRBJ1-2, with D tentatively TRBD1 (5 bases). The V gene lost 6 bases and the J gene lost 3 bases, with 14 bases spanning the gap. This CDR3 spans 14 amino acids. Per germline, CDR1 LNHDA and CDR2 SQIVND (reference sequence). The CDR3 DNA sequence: TGTGCCAGTAGCCCGGGCGGAGGGGACTATGGCTACACCTTC. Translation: CASSPGGGDYGYTF.

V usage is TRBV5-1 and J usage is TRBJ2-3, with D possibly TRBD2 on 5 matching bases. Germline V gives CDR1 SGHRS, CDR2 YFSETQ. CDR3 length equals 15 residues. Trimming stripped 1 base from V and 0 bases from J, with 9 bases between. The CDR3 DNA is TGCGCCAGCAGCTTGTCGGGGATCAGCACAGATACGCAGTATTTT. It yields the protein CASSLSGISTDTQYF.

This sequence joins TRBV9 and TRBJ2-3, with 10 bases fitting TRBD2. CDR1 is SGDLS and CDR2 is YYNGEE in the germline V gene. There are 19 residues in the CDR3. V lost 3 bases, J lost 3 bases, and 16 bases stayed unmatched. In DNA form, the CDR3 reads TGTGCCAGCAGCGAGCCCTGGGTTGGGAGCGGGGGGGCGACAGATACGCAGTATTTT. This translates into CASSEPWVGSGGATDTQYF.

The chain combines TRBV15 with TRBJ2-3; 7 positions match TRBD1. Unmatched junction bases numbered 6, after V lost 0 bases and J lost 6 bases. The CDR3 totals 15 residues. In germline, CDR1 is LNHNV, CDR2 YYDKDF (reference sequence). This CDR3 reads CATSRDRGPGDTQYF. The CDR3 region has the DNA TGTGCCACCAGCAGAGATAGGGGGCCGGGGGATACGCAGTATTTT.

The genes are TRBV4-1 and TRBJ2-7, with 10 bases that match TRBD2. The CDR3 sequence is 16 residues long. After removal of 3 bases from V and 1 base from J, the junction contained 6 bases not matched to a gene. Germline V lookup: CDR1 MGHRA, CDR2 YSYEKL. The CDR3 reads CASSQSLAGASYEQYF. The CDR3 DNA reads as TGCGCCAGCAGCCAGTCTCTAGCGGGGGCTTCCTACGAGCAGTACTTC.

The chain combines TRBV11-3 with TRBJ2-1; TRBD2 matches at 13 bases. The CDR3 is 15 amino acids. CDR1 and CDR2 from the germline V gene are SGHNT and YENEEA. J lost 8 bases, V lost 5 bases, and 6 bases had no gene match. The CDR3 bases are TGTGCCAGCAGCCCCGGACTAGCGGGGGACGATGAGCAGTTCTTC. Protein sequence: CASSPGLAGDDEQFF.

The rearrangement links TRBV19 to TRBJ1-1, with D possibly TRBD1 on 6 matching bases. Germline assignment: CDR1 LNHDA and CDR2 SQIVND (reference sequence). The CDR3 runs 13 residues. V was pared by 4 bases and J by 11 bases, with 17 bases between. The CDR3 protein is CASSKDSTLSAFF. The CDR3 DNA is TGTGCCAGTAGTAAGGACAGTACTCTATCGGCTTTCTTT.

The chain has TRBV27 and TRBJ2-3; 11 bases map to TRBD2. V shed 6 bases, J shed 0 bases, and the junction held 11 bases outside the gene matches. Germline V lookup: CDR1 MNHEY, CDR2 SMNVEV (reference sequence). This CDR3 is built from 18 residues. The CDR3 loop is CASSRTLLAGVSTDTQYF. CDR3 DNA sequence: TGTGCCAGCAGCCGTACCTTACTAGCGGGGGTGAGCACAGATACGCAGTATTTT.

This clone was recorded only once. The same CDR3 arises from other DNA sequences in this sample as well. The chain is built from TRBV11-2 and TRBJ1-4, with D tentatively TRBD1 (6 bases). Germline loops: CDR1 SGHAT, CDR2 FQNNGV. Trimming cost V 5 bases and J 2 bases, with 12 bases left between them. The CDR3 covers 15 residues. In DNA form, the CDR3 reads TGTGCCAGCAGCCCAAGGACAGTGACTAATGAAAAACTGTTTTTT. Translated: CASSPRTVTNEKLFF.

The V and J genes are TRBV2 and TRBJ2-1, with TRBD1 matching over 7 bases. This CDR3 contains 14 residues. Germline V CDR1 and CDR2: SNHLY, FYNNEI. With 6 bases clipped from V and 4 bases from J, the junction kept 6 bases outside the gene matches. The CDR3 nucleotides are TGTGCCAGCAGGGAAAAGGACAGGTACAATGAGCAGTTCTTC. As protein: CASREKDRYNEQFF.

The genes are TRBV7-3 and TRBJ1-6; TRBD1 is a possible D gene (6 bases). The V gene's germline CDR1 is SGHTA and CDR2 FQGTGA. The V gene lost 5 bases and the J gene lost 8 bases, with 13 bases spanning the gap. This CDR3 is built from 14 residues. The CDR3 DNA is TGTGCCAGCAGCGCACAGGGAGGGCATTCACCCCTCCACTTT. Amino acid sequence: CASSAQGGHSPLHF.

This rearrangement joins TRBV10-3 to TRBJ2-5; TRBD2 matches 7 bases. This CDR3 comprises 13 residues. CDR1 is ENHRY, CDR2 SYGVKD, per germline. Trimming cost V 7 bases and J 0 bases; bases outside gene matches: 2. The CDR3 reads CAIMAGDQETQYF. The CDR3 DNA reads TGTGCCATCATGGCGGGGGACCAAGAGACCCAGTACTTC.

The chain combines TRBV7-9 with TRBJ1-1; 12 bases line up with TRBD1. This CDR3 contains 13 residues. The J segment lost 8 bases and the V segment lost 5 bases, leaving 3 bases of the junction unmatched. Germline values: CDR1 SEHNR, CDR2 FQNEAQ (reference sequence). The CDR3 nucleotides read TGTGCCAGCAGCGGGACAGGGGGCGTGGAAGCTTTCTTT. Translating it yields CASSGTGGVEAFF.

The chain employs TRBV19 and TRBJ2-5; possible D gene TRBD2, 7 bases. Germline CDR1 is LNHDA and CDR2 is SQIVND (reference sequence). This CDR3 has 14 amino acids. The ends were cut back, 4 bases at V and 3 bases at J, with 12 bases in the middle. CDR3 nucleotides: TGTGCCAGTAGTAACAGGGAGGGTGAAGAGACCCAGTACTTC. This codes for CASSNREGEETQYF.

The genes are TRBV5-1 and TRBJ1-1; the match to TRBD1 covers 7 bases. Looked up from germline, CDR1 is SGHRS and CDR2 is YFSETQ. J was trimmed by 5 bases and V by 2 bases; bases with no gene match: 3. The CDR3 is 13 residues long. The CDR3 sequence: CASSFTGDTEAFF. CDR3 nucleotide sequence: TGCGCCAGCAGCTTCACAGGGGATACTGAAGCTTTCTTT.

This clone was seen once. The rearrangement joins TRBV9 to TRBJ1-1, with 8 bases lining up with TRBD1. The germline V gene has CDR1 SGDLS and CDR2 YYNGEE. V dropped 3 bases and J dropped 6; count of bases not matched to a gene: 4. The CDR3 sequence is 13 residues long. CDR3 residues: CASSADRGAEAFF. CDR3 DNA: TGTGCCAGCAGCGCCGACAGGGGCGCTGAAGCTTTCTTT.

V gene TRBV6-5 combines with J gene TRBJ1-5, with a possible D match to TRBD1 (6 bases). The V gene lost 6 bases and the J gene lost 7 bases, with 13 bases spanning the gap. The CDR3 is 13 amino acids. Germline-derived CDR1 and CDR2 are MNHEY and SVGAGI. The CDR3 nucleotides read TGTGCCAGCAGAAGGACAGTGAACCAGCCCCAGCATTTT. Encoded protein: CASRRTVNQPQHF.

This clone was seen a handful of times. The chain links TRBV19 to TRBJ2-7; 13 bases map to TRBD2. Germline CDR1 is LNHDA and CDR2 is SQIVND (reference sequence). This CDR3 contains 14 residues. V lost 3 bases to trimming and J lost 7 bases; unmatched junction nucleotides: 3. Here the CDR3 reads CASSMGLAGTEQYF. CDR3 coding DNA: TGTGCCAGTAGTATGGGACTAGCGGGGACGGAGCAGTACTTC.

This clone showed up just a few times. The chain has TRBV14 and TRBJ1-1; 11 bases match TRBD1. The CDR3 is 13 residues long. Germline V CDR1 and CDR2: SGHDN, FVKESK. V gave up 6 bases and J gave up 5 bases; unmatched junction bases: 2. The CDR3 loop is CASRGQGETEAFF. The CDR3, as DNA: TGTGCCAGCAGGGGACAGGGGGAGACTGAAGCTTTCTTT.

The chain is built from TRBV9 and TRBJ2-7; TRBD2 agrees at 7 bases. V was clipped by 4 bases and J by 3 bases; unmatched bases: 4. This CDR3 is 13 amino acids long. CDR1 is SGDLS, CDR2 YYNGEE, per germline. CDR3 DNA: TGTGCCAGCAGCCCGGGACTAAACTACGAGCAGTACTTC. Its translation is CASSPGLNYEQYF.

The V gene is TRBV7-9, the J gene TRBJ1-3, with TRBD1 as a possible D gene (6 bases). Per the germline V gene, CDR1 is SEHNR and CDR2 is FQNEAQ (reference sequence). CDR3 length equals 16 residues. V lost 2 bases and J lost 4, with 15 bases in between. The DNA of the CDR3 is TGTGCCAGCAGCTTAACGCCCCACAGGGCCGGAAACACCATATATTTT. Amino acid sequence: CASSLTPHRAGNTIYF.

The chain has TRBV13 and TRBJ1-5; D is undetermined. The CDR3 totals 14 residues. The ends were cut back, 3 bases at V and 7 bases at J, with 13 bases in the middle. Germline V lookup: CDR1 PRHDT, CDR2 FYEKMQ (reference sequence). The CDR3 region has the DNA TGTGCCAGCAGCTTCCGGGAGAAGAGGCAGCCCCAGCATTTT. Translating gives CASSFREKRQPQHF.